This is a list of T cell receptor beta chains from one sample in a study of OX40 agonist ivuxolimab in advanced cancers. Method: immunoSEQ multiplex PCR; TCRdb's copy keeps in-frame clones and lacks some. The sample lists more than 60,000 clones; about nine tenths were seen once. The sample was CD4+ or CD8+ T cells sorted from blood, taken in a trial of the OX40 agonist ivuxolimab. The origin of the receptors is an adult with an advanced solid tumor such as melanoma, head and neck, liver or kidney cancer. CDR3s include the opening cysteine and the closing phenylalanine or tryptophan. D genes are given only for firm matches. Clone size is not always given. Where it is, it says once, few, many or a class for expanded clones.

size	D	V	J	length	DNA	CDR3
-	-	TRBV6-1	TRBJ2-7	15	TGTGCCAGCAGTGACCTCGGGGGAAATACCTACGAGCAGTACTTC	CASSDLGGNTYEQYF
-	TRBD2	TRBV7-9	TRBJ2-1	16	TGTGCCAGCAGCTTAGTGAGACTAGCGGGGTTTAATGAGCAGTTCTTC	CASSLVRLAGFNEQFF
-	-	TRBV2	TRBJ1-5	14	TGTGCCAGCAGTGCCGGTTATAGCAATCAGCCCCAGCATTTT	CASSAGYSNQPQHF
-	TRBD2	TRBV19	TRBJ2-7	15	TGTGCCAGTAGTATACTAGCGGGGGGGAAGTACGAGCAGTACTTC	CASSILAGGKYEQYF
-	-	TRBV28	TRBJ2-5	16	TGTGCCAGCAGTTCTCGCTTGCCCGGGGAAACAGAGACCCAGTACTTC	CASSSRLPGETETQYF
-	-	TRBV28	TRBJ2-5	13	TGTGCCAGCAGTCGCGGACAGCAAGAGACCCAGTACTTC	CASSRGQQETQYF
few	-	TRBV7-8	TRBJ1-2	12	TGTGCCAGCAGCGCAGGGAACTATGGCTACACCTTC	CASSAGNYGYTF
-	TRBD1	TRBV27	TRBJ1-6	14	TGTGCCAGCAGCCCGGACAGGATTAATTCACCCCTCCACTTT	CASSPDRINSPLHF
-	TRBD1	TRBV5-1	TRBJ1-2	16	TGCGCCAGCAGCTTGGACCCCGGGACAGGGAGCTATGGCTACACCTTC	CASSLDPGTGSYGYTF
-	-	TRBV30	TRBJ1-1	16	TGTGCCTGGAGTGTAGGGGCCGCTACTGGAAGCACTGAAGCTTTCTTT	CAWSVGAATGSTEAFF
-	TRBD1	TRBV6-5	TRBJ2-3	15	TGTGCCAGCAGTTACTCACGAGGGGGCCGAGGGGCGCAGTATTTT	CASSYSRGGRGAQYF
few	-	TRBV19	TRBJ1-1	12	TGTGCCAGTAGTATCCCGAACACTGAAGCTTTCTTT	CASSIPNTEAFF
-	-	TRBV27	TRBJ1-5	14	TGTGCCAGCAGTTGGGCAGATAGCAATCAGCCCCAGCATTTT	CASSWADSNQPQHF
-	TRBD2	TRBV9	TRBJ2-7	16	TGTGCCAGCAGCGTAGCTGGGCTAGCGGGGGTATACGAGCAGTACTTC	CASSVAGLAGVYEQYF
-	-	TRBV11-1	TRBJ2-3	13	TGTGCCAGCAGCTTAGAGGGACGAGATACGCAGTATTTT	CASSLEGRDTQYF
-	-	TRBV2	TRBJ2-7	13	TGTGCCAGCAGCCGACTGGAATCCTACGAGCAGTACTTC	CASSRLESYEQYF
few	TRBD2	TRBV7-2	TRBJ2-2	12	TGTGCCAAAAGCGGGGGGACCGGGGAGCTGTTTTTT	CAKSGGTGELFF
-	TRBD2	TRBV6-1	TRBJ2-3	17	TGTGCCAGCAGTGCCTTAGCTAGCGGGGGGACCACAGATACGCAGTATTTT	CASSALASGGTTDTQYF
-	-	TRBV30	TRBJ1-2	16	TGTGCCTGGAGTCCGGGACTCCTCAGTGGTGGCTATGGCTACACCTTC	CAWSPGLLSGGYGYTF
-	TRBD1	TRBV6-1	TRBJ2-7	16	TGTGCCAGCAGTGAACAGGGGGTCCCAGGTGTGGGAGAGCAGTACTTC	CASSEQGVPGVGEQYF
-	-	TRBV28	TRBJ1-2	14	TGTGCCAGCAGTTTTCACGGTTTCAACTATGGCTACACCTTC	CASSFHGFNYGYTF
-	-	TRBV5-1	TRBJ2-5	14	TGCGCCAGCAGCTTGACAGCTGGGGCGGAGACCCAGTACTTC	CASSLTAGAETQYF
-	-	TRBV5-4	TRBJ2-7	14	TGTGCCAGCAGCTTCGGACAGAGGGGCTACGAGCAGTACTTC	CASSFGQRGYEQYF
-	-	TRBV19	TRBJ1-5	18	TGTGCCAGTAGTCGTTGGGCACGACAGGCTGGTAGCAATCAGCCCCAGCATTTT	CASSRWARQAGSNQPQHF
-	TRBD1	TRBV7-2	TRBJ2-7	13	TGTGCCAGCAGTCGACAGGGGGCATACGAGCAGTACTTC	CASSRQGAYEQYF
-	-	TRBV28	TRBJ2-1	15	TGTGCCAGCAGTTTAGACGGGAGCTCCTACAATGAGCAGTTCTTC	CASSLDGSSYNEQFF
-	-	TRBV9	TRBJ2-2	15	TGTGCCAGCAGCGCCCGGGGGTCCCACACCGGGGAGCTGTTTTTT	CASSARGSHTGELFF
-	-	TRBV11-2	TRBJ2-7	14	TGTGCCAGCAGCCTCGGGACTTCATTTTACGAGCAGTACTTC	CASSLGTSFYEQYF
-	TRBD1	TRBV18	TRBJ1-2	15	TGTGCCAGCTCACCCTGGACAGGGGGCAACTATGGCTACACCTTC	CASSPWTGGNYGYTF
-	-	TRBV5-6	TRBJ1-1	16	TGTGCCAGCAGCTCCGACCACTCCAAAAAGAACACTGAAGCTTTCTTT	CASSSDHSKKNTEAFF
-	-	TRBV11-1	TRBJ1-1	14	TGTGCCAGCAGCTTAGTCGTTCCGAACACTGAAGCTTTCTTT	CASSLVVPNTEAFF
-	-	TRBV5-1	TRBJ2-7	13	TGCGCCAGCAGAATAGAGGTAGGGGGCGAGCAGTACTTC	CASRIEVGGEQYF
-	-	TRBV2	TRBJ1-2	12	TGTGCCAGCAGTGGGGGTGTTTATGGCTACACCTTC	CASSGGVYGYTF
once	TRBD2	TRBV4-2	TRBJ2-3	15	TGTGCCAGCAGCCAAGGGCGGGGGGGCCCCGATACGCAGTATTTT	CASSQGRGGPDTQYF
-	-	TRBV19	TRBJ1-5	14	TGTGCCAGTAATTTCGGACGGGCCCTAGGGCCCCAGCATTTT	CASNFGRALGPQHF
-	-	TRBV7-2	TRBJ1-2	14	TGTGCCAGCAGCTTAGTCCAAGCTAACTATGGCTACACCTTC	CASSLVQANYGYTF
once	-	TRBV7-6	TRBJ2-1	13	TGTGCCAGCAGCTTGATTGCCGGGACCCAGCAGTTCTTC	CASSLIAGTQQFF
once	-	TRBV18	TRBJ2-7	11	TGTGCCAGCTCACCAGGGGGTGAGCAGTACTTC	CASSPGGEQYF
-	TRBD1	TRBV4-1	TRBJ2-5	15	TGCGCCAGCAGCCGAGGGACAGGGGATCAAGAGACCCAGTACTTC	CASSRGTGDQETQYF
-	-	TRBV5-1	TRBJ1-5	16	TGCGCCAGCAGCTTGGAACCGGGACTCAGCAATCAGCCCCAGCATTTT	CASSLEPGLSNQPQHF
-	TRBD1	TRBV4-1	TRBJ2-1	15	TGCGCCAGCAGCCAGGGACAGGGGTCCTACAATGAGCAGTTCTTC	CASSQGQGSYNEQFF
-	-	TRBV30	TRBJ1-1	15	TGTGCCTGGAGGGGCGGCCGCCAGGGGAACACTGAAGCTTTCTTT	CAWRGGRQGNTEAFF
-	-	TRBV10-3	TRBJ2-6	19	TGTGCCATCAGAAAAGGGTCCGGGACGGGAGCCTCTGGGGCCAACGTCCTGACTTTC	CAIRKGSGTGASGANVLTF
-	TRBD1	TRBV28	TRBJ1-5	16	TGTGCCAGCAGGGACAGGGGCCCCAATAGCAATCAGCCCCAGCATTTT	CASRDRGPNSNQPQHF
-	-	TRBV27	TRBJ2-7	13	TGTGCCAGCAGGTTCTCAGGCTCCTACGAGCAGTACTTC	CASRFSGSYEQYF